This T cell receptor (beta chain) was recovered during a study of blood T cell repertoires in COVID-19. About the research overall: The United States, Italy and Spain provided the acute and convalescent COVID-19 samples. T cells, B-cell-depleted T cells, or PBMCs provided the cDNA or gDNA that served as material.

Between the trimmed V and J ends, which lost 11 bases and 3 bases, there was a span of 10 bases. CDR1 and CDR2 (germline): ENHRY, SYGVKD. The CDR3 totals 11 residues. Per the original data handling: Reference gene primers were amplified, and this amplification served to estimate nucleated cell counts. Produced via immunoSEQ multiplex PCR; TCRdb's table is partial and in-frame only. V, J and clone size reflect that table, while D and trimming were determined from the DNA. Of about 55,000 clones listed, roughly 85% are singletons. The gene calls are TRBV10-3 and TRBJ1-1, with D uncertain. The sequenced sample was peripheral blood. The clonotype was recovered from a human donor in a cohort sampled during active COVID-19. The CDR3 nucleotides read TGTGCCTCGGGGTCGGACACTGAAGCTTTCTTT. Protein: CASGSDTEAFF.